These T cell receptor beta chains were read from a single sample in a study of Tregs in tolerant kidney transplant recipients. Assay: immunoSEQ multiplex PCR; the TCRdb copy retains only in-frame clones and omits some. In the table there are under 100,000 clones, around 90% of which are singletons. The sample was CD8+ T cells from blood. These receptors all come from a human donor in good health. Both conserved end residues are part of each CDR3. Fields, in order: clone size, V gene, D gene, J gene, CDR3 DNA, CDR3 protein. A D gene is named only where the DNA matches it firmly. A row's size may be missing; if present it is once, few, many or a size class.

clone size: .
V gene: TRBV5-8
D gene: .
J gene: TRBJ2-5
CDR3 DNA: TGTGCCAGCAGCTTGGTTGCAGCGTACCAAGAGACCCAGTACTTC
CDR3 protein: CASSLVAAYQETQYF

clone size: .
V gene: TRBV28
D gene: TRBD1
J gene: TRBJ2-7
CDR3 DNA: TGTGCCAGCAGACTGGGACAGGGCTACGAGCAGTACTTC
CDR3 protein: CASRLGQGYEQYF

clone size: once
V gene: TRBV10-1
D gene: .
J gene: TRBJ1-1
CDR3 DNA: TGCGCCAGCAGTGAGTCGGGGGAGAACACTGAAGCTTTCTTT
CDR3 protein: CASSESGENTEAFF

clone size: .
V gene: TRBV10-3
D gene: TRBD1
J gene: TRBJ1-1
CDR3 DNA: TGTGCCATCAGTGAGAGAAGGACAGGGGGTTCCATGAACACTGAAGCTTTCTTT
CDR3 protein: CAISERRTGGSMNTEAFF

clone size: .
V gene: TRBV9
D gene: TRBD1
J gene: TRBJ2-7
CDR3 DNA: TGTGCCAGCAGCGTAGGGCAGGGGGCTTCCTACGAGCAGTACTTC
CDR3 protein: CASSVGQGASYEQYF

clone size: once
V gene: TRBV5-1
D gene: .
J gene: TRBJ2-1
CDR3 DNA: TGCGCCAGCAGCCCGTTGGCGGGGGCGAACAATGAGCAGTTCTTC
CDR3 protein: CASSPLAGANNEQFF

clone size: .
V gene: TRBV11-1
D gene: TRBD1
J gene: TRBJ2-5
CDR3 DNA: TGTGCCAGCAGGGACAGGGCGGAGACCCAGTACTTC
CDR3 protein: CASRDRAETQYF

clone size: once
V gene: TRBV4-1
D gene: .
J gene: TRBJ2-7
CDR3 DNA: TGCGCCAGCAGCCTAGCGAGTACCTACGAGCAGTACTTC
CDR3 protein: CASSLASTYEQYF

clone size: .
V gene: TRBV27
D gene: .
J gene: TRBJ2-1
CDR3 DNA: TGTGCCAGCAGTTTATGGACTTCTTTCAGCTCCTACAATGAGCAGTTCTTC
CDR3 protein: CASSLWTSFSSYNEQFF

clone size: .
V gene: TRBV10-1
D gene: TRBD2
J gene: TRBJ2-2
CDR3 DNA: TGCGCCAGCAGTGCGAGCGGGAGTACCGGGGAGCTGTTTTTT
CDR3 protein: CASSASGSTGELFF

clone size: .
V gene: TRBV5-8
D gene: .
J gene: TRBJ1-5
CDR3 DNA: TGTGCCACGCGAGACAGGTCCCTTGGCAATCAGCCCCAGCATTTT
CDR3 protein: CATRDRSLGNQPQHF

clone size: .
V gene: TRBV9
D gene: .
J gene: TRBJ1-2
CDR3 DNA: TGTGCCAGCAGCGTAGCCCCCCGGGGGGGGCAGATCGACTATGGCTACACCTTC
CDR3 protein: CASSVAPRGGQIDYGYTF

clone size: .
V gene: TRBV5-1
D gene: TRBD1
J gene: TRBJ2-3
CDR3 DNA: TGCGCCAGCAGCTCCCAGGGGGGCACAGATACGCAGTATTTT
CDR3 protein: CASSSQGGTDTQYF

clone size: .
V gene: TRBV5-1
D gene: TRBD2
J gene: TRBJ2-1
CDR3 DNA: TGCGCCAGCACAATGACTAGCGGAAGATCCTACAATGAGCAGTTCTTC
CDR3 protein: CASTMTSGRSYNEQFF

clone size: few
V gene: TRBV6-4
D gene: .
J gene: TRBJ1-2
CDR3 DNA: TGTGCCAGCAGTGACTACGCGGAGGCGGATGGCTACACCTTC
CDR3 protein: CASSDYAEADGYTF

clone size: few
V gene: TRBV4-2
D gene: TRBD2
J gene: TRBJ2-3
CDR3 DNA: TGTGCCAGCAGCCAAGCCGCTAGCGGGAGCGCAGATACGCAGTATTTT
CDR3 protein: CASSQAASGSADTQYF

clone size: once
V gene: TRBV9
D gene: .
J gene: TRBJ1-2
CDR3 DNA: TGTGCCAGCAGCGTAGGGAACAGGGATGGTGGCTACACCTTC
CDR3 protein: CASSVGNRDGGYTF

clone size: .
V gene: TRBV5-1
D gene: .
J gene: TRBJ2-7
CDR3 DNA: TGCGCCAGCAGCTTGGCTCGCAAATTTGGCGAGCAGTACTTC
CDR3 protein: CASSLARKFGEQYF

clone size: .
V gene: TRBV9
D gene: .
J gene: TRBJ2-4
CDR3 DNA: TGTGCCAGCAGCATGAGAAGGGGAGGTGAGGACAAAAACATTCAGTACTTC
CDR3 protein: CASSMRRGGEDKNIQYF

clone size: .
V gene: TRBV6-1
D gene: .
J gene: TRBJ2-2
CDR3 DNA: TGTGCCAGCAGTGCGTTTGCGTACAGCCACGACACCGGGGAGCTGTTTTTT
CDR3 protein: CASSAFAYSHDTGELFF

clone size: .
V gene: TRBV29-1
D gene: TRBD2
J gene: TRBJ2-1
CDR3 DNA: TGCAGCGTTGAAAATCTGGCGGGAGGCCTCGACAATGAGCAGTTCTTC
CDR3 protein: CSVENLAGGLDNEQFF

clone size: .
V gene: TRBV5-6
D gene: .
J gene: TRBJ2-5
CDR3 DNA: TGTGCCAGCAGCGGAGTCTACGGCCTGAAGCAAGAGACCCAGTACTTC
CDR3 protein: CASSGVYGLKQETQYF

clone size: .
V gene: TRBV6-5
D gene: .
J gene: TRBJ1-2
CDR3 DNA: TGTGCCAGCAGTTTCGGGCTAGGGGATGGCTACACCTTC
CDR3 protein: CASSFGLGDGYTF

clone size: .
V gene: TRBV5-6
D gene: .
J gene: TRBJ1-1
CDR3 DNA: TGTGCCAGCAGCTTGGGGGGGTCCACTGAAGCTTTCTTT
CDR3 protein: CASSLGGSTEAFF

clone size: .
V gene: TRBV19
D gene: .
J gene: TRBJ2-7
CDR3 DNA: TGTGCCACCGAGGGTCGGAGCTCCTACGAGCAGTACTTC
CDR3 protein: CATEGRSSYEQYF

clone size: .
V gene: TRBV5-1
D gene: .
J gene: TRBJ2-7
CDR3 DNA: TGCGCCAGCAGGTCGGTGGCAGGGGGGCCCTCCTACGAGCAGTACTTC
CDR3 protein: CASRSVAGGPSYEQYF

clone size: .
V gene: TRBV2
D gene: TRBD2
J gene: TRBJ2-1
CDR3 DNA: TGTGCCAGCAGGCTCCTGGGCGGGAGCTCCTACAATGAGCAGTTCTTC
CDR3 protein: CASRLLGGSSYNEQFF

clone size: once
V gene: TRBV2
D gene: TRBD2
J gene: TRBJ2-1
CDR3 DNA: TGTGCCAGCAGTGGAGAGACTAGCGGGAGGCGGTGGAATGAGCAGTTCTTC
CDR3 protein: CASSGETSGRRWNEQFF

clone size: .
V gene: TRBV5-8
D gene: TRBD1
J gene: TRBJ2-5
CDR3 DNA: TGTGCCAGCAGCTGGGGGACAGGGGGCCCCCAGTACTTC
CDR3 protein: CASSWGTGGPQYF